This T cell receptor (beta chain) came from a study of blood T cell repertoires in COVID-19. About the study: Acute-phase and convalescent COVID-19 samples originated in the United States, Italy and Spain. PBMCs, B-cell-depleted T cells, or T cells were the source of the cDNA or gDNA that made up the material.

V lost 5 bases, J lost 1 base, and 15 bases stayed unmatched. CDR1 and CDR2 from the germline V gene are SNHLY and FYNNEI. This CDR3 has 19 amino acids. This clone was observed once. Methods used by the authors: Nucleated cell number was recorded as an estimate derived from reference gene primer amplification. Clones were read by immunoSEQ multiplex PCR, and TCRdb kept only the in-frame ones, dropping some. V, J and clone size reflect that table, while D and trimming were determined from the DNA. The repertoire consists of some 180,000 clones, with about nine tenths occurring once and the leading ten covering 6.7%.

The sample was peripheral blood. The chain joins TRBV2 to TRBJ2-1; 9 bases align to TRBD2. The TCR comes from a man aged 35-49 years with acute or convalescent COVID-19. The CDR3: CASSSRSGGHGGSYNEQFF. DNA of the CDR3: TGTGCCAGCAGTTCCCGTAGCGGGGGTCACGGGGGATCCTACAATGAGCAGTTCTTC.